A single sample gave rise to the 7 T cell receptor beta chains below, sequenced in a study of shared clonotypes between healthy human individuals. Using immunoSEQ multiplex PCR, the repertoire was profiled, and TCRdb retains in-frame clones only, with some absent. The sample lists over a million clones, approximately 98.5% occurring once. Sequences were obtained from naive CD4+ T cells sorted from blood. As to subset: CD45RA+ positively selected. These receptors came from a man aged 25-45 years in good health.

The chain couples TRBV11-2 to TRBJ2-7; D tentatively reads TRBD1 or TRBD2 (5 bases each). Germline V gene data show CDR1 as SGHAT and CDR2 as FQNNGV. There are 13 residues in the CDR3. Deletions cut 5 bases from V and 6 bases from J, with 14 bases between. The CDR3 reads CASSLGRGFEQYF. CDR3 nucleotide sequence: TGTGCCAGCAGCCTGGGGCGAGGGTTCGAGCAGTACTTC.

The chain uses TRBV29-1 and TRBJ2-3, with D perhaps matching TRBD2 (6 bases). The CDR3 extends over 14 amino acids. Deletions cut 3 bases from V and 3 bases from J, with 13 bases between. The V gene's germline CDR1 is SQVTM and CDR2 ANQGSEA. CDR3 DNA: TGCAGCGTTGATGGGCAGGGAGGTACAGATACGCAGTATTTT. Amino acid sequence: CSVDGQGGTDTQYF.

The table lists this clone with a count of one. The chain has TRBV10-3 and TRBJ2-7; TRBD2 matches at 9 bases. The junction had 2 bases not matched to a gene; V was cut back by 1 base and J by 1 base. Germline V gives CDR1 ENHRY, CDR2 SYGVKD. This CDR3 has 15 residues. The CDR3 DNA reads as TGTGCCATCAGTGAGTTGCGGGAGGGATCCTACGAGCAGTACTTC. It yields the protein CAISELREGSYEQYF.

The gene calls are TRBV10-1 and TRBJ1-4, with D maybe TRBD1 (6 bases). The length of the CDR3 is 14 residues. Germline-derived CDR1 and CDR2 are WNHNN and SYGVQD (reference sequence). V dropped 5 bases and J dropped 8 bases, with 15 bases sitting between them. This CDR3 is CASSKAGAGEKLFF. The CDR3, as DNA: TGCGCCAGCAGTAAAGCAGGGGCCGGAGAAAAACTGTTTTTT.

As regards this clone: Other DNA sequences of this sample code for an identical CDR3. The chain couples TRBV7-2 to TRBJ2-3; the match to TRBD2 covers 8 bases. V was clipped by 4 bases and J by 3 bases; unmatched bases: 6. CDR3 length equals 15 residues. The germline V gene encodes CDR1 SGHTA and CDR2 FQGNSA. In DNA form, the CDR3 reads TGTGCCAGCAGCTCATCCGGGACTAGGACAGATACGCAGTATTTT. It is translated as CASSSSGTRTDTQYF. Variable domain in full (rest from reference TRBV7-2 and TRBJ2-3): GAGVSQSPSNKVTEKGKDVELRCDPISGHTALYWYRQSLGQGLEFLIYFQGNSAPDKSGLPSDRFSAERTGGSVSTLTIQRTQQEDSAVYLCASSSSGTRTDTQYFGPGTRLTVL.

CDR3 region: CASSSGQGWEKLFF. The DNA for the CDR3 is TGTGCCAGCAGTTCGGGACAGGGGTGGGAAAAACTGTTTTTT. The chain employs TRBV28 and TRBJ1-4, with TRBD1 matching over 10 bases. The CDR3 totals 14 residues. The junction had 4 bases not matched to a gene; V was cut back by 4 bases and J by 8 bases. CDR1 MDHEN and CDR2 SYDVKM come from the germline V gene.

V is TRBV10-3 and J is TRBJ2-2, with D unclear. CDR3 length: 14 amino acids. Germline CDR1 ENHRY, CDR2 SYGVKD. Trimming left V 10 bases short and J 0 bases short, with 12 bases between. DNA of the CDR3: TGTGCCACCCTCCAGAGGCCGAACACCGGGGAGCTGTTTTTT. Its translation: CATLQRPNTGELFF.